This T cell receptor (beta chain) was retrieved from a study of T cell responses to AZD1222 COVID-19 vaccine. CDR1 is MGHDK, CDR2 SYGVNS, per germline. The junction had 6 bases not matched to a gene; V was cut back by 8 bases and J by 4 bases. The CDR3 has 13 residues. The method was immunoSEQ multiplex PCR; TCRdb's version includes in-frame clones alone and lacks a portion of them. The sample carries fewer than 200,000 clones, over 80% recorded once. This TCR was sampled from an adult in good health. The sample consisted of peripheral blood, taken on day 0 of AZD1222 vaccination. The V call is TRBV25-1, the J call TRBJ2-3; 7 bases are a match to TRBD1. CDR3 DNA: TGTGCCAGCCAGGACAGGAACGCAGATACGCAGTATTTT. This gives the protein CASQDRNADTQYF.